These 12 T cell receptor beta chains were sequenced from one sample in a study of T cells in Graves' hyperthyroidism and ophthalmopathy. The source material, RNA transcripts, was used to amplify TCR beta CDR3 regions. HTBI primers drove first-round RT-PCR of the TCR CDR3. Via MiXCR, TCRdb re-called the multiplex PCR reads, giving one row per CDR3 protein. This sample has roughly 45,000 distinct CDR3 sequences, with around 48% found just once. Sequencing was performed on peripheral blood or thyroid tissue (not recorded which). The receptors were sampled from a woman aged 50 to 60 with Graves' hyperthyroidism.

This chain connects TRBV28 to TRBJ2-3, with 14 bases lining up with TRBD2. Trimming took 5 bases from V and 9 from J; bases not matched to a gene: 7. Germline CDR1 reads MDHEN; CDR2 reads SYDVKM. The CDR3 totals 15 residues. CDR3 DNA sequence: TGTGCCAGCAGTCGCGAAAGGACTAGCGGGAGGACGCAGTATTTT. Protein: CASSRERTSGRTQYF.

This clonotype was detected only once. The chain links TRBV29-1 to TRBJ2-5; D is perhaps TRBD2 (5 bases). The CDR3 consists of 14 residues. Trimming shortened V by 1 base and J by 2 bases, and 11 bases separated the two germline ends. Germline V gene data show CDR1 as SQVTM and CDR2 as ANQGSEA. As DNA, the CDR3 is TGCAGCGTTGAAGGACGGAGGACGCAAGAGACCCAGTACTTC. As protein: CSVEGRRTQETQYF.

This clonotype has a count of ten or more. V is TRBV9 and J is TRBJ2-7, with 11 bases aligning to TRBD2. Trimming at V came to 2 bases and at J to 1 base, leaving 2 bases not matched to a gene. This CDR3 contains 15 residues. The germline V gene has CDR1 SGDLS and CDR2 YYNGEE. The CDR3 coding sequence is TGTGCCAGCAGCGTGGGACTAGCGGCTTCCTACGAGCAGTACTTC. Translation: CASSVGLAASYEQYF.

With regard to this clonotype: Compared with germline, one end of the junction differs, possibly owing to a read error. The J gene is TRBJ1-1, the V gene TRBV7-9, with TRBD1 identical over 9 bases. The CDR3 is 15 amino acids. The germline V gene encodes CDR1 SEHNR and CDR2 FQNEAQ (reference sequence). CDR3 sequence: CASSRGQGRSTEAFF. For the CDR3, the DNA is TGTGCTAGCAGCCGAGGACAGGGGCGATCCACTGAAGCTTTCTTT.

This clonotype showed up many times. The chain couples TRBV28 to TRBJ1-1, with a weak D call TRBD1 (6 bases). V lost 2 bases to trimming and J lost 1 base, with 8 bases between them. The CDR3 is 14 residues long. CDR1 and CDR2 (germline): MDHEN, SYDVKM. The CDR3: CASSLPGANTEAFF. The DNA of the CDR3 is TGTGCCAGCAGTTTACCGGGGGCGAACACTGAAGCTTTCTTT.

The chain joins TRBV7-9 to TRBJ1-2; D gene ambiguous. V shed 3 bases and J shed 8 bases, with 16 bases lying between them. CDR3 length: 14 residues. The germline CDR1 and CDR2 sequences are SEHNR and FQNEAQ (reference sequence). CDR3 amino acids: CASSLGSASYGYTF. The CDR3 DNA reads as TGTGCCAGCAGCTTGGGAAGTGCTTCCTACGGCTACACCTTC. Together with reference TRBV7-9 and TRBJ1-2, the CDR3 gives the full variable domain: DTGVSQNPRHKITKRGQNVTFRCDPISEHNRLYWYRQTLGQGPEFLTYFQNEAQLEKSRLLSDRFSAERPKGSFSTLEIQRTEQGDSAMYLCASSLGSASYGYTFGSGTRLTVV.

This clonotype was seen at least ten times. V usage is TRBV5-6 and J usage is TRBJ2-3; no definite D call. In germline, CDR1 is SGHDT, CDR2 YYEEEE. The V gene lost 3 bases and the J gene lost 7 bases, with 15 bases spanning the gap. This CDR3 has 14 amino acids. The CDR3 here is CASSSWVSRYTQYF. CDR3 sequence (DNA): TGTGCCAGCAGCTCCTGGGTGTCAAGGTATACGCAGTATTTT.

This clonotype was seen ten or more times. The chain has TRBV19 and TRBJ2-2; a possible D gene is TRBD1 (5 bases). CDR1 and CDR2 (germline): LNHDA, SQIVND (reference sequence). The CDR3 is made up of 13 amino acids. V lost 4 bases and J 3 bases, leaving 6 bases between the germline ends. The CDR3 DNA reads as TGTGCCAGTAGTAGCAGGGACACCGGGGAGCTGTTTTTT. Translated: CASSSRDTGELFF.

The chain links TRBV14 to TRBJ2-2, with 7 bases aligning to TRBD2. Trimming cost V 4 bases and J 1 base; bases outside gene matches: 0. The CDR3 contains 14 residues. CDR1 SGHDN and CDR2 FVKESK come from the germline V gene. The CDR3 spells CASSPSGNTGELFF. The CDR3 DNA reads as TGTGCCAGCAGCCCTAGCGGGAACACCGGGGAGCTGTTTTTT.

Regarding this clonotype: The germline gene is not matched at one end of the junction; a read error may be the cause. The J gene is TRBJ1-1, the V gene TRBV2; D unclear. The CDR3 consists of 13 residues. Germline loops: CDR1 SNHLY, CDR2 FYNNEI. CDR3 DNA sequence: TGTGCCAGCAGTAACGTAGAGAACACTGAAGCTCTCTTT. The encoded protein is CASSNVENTEALF. Full variable domain (outside the CDR3, taken from reference TRBV2 and TRBJ1-1): EPEVTQTPSHQVTQMGQEVILRCVPISNHLYFYWYRQILGQKVEFLVSFYNNEISEKSEIFDDQFSVERPDGSNFTLKIRSTKLEDSAMYFCASSNVENTEALFGQGTRLTVV.

This chain uses TRBV20-1 with TRBJ2-5; D unclear. The germline V gene has CDR1 DFQATT and CDR2 SNEGSKA (reference sequence). There are 12 residues in the CDR3. Trimming took 1 base from V and 3 from J, leaving 6 bases between them. CDR3 nucleotide sequence: TGCAGTGCTAGAGGAATGAAAGAGACCCAGTACTTC. Residues: CSARGMKETQYF.

The chain combines TRBV2 with TRBJ1-1, with no clear D. This CDR3 is 13 amino acids long. Trimming left V 2 bases short and J 1 base short, with 5 bases between. Germline V lookup: CDR1 SNHLY, CDR2 FYNNEI. The CDR3 region has the DNA TGTGCCAGCAGTGAATGGGGGAACACTGAAGCTTTCTTT. The encoded protein is CASSEWGNTEAFF.